This TCR beta chain was captured in a study of blood T cells in healthy people across ages. Overall study: About one barcoded beta molecule was captured per two T cells (by template switching).

The sample providers were healthy Caucasian people from Russia, aged roughly 6 to 90. Combining a sample-barcoded 5' primer with a J-beta primer mix, a second PCR ran for roughly 6 to 12 cycles. TCRdb re-analysed the 5' RACE reads in MiXCR, keeping a single row per CDR3 protein. This sample has more than 650,000 distinct CDR3 sequences, with more than 25% found just once. This clonotype has just a few counts. This CDR3 is built from 12 residues. Germline V lookup: CDR1 LGHDT, CDR2 YNNKEL (reference sequence). Trimming took off 3 bases at V and 7 bases at J, with 9 bases between the two ends. These records were also assigned to another study, of T cells of mothers and their children. That work states: Per child, 2.8 million or so TCR beta CDR3 reads were obtained, against over 8.5 million per mother. A slight, non-significant increase in overlap was found for related mother-child pairs relative to unrelated pairs.

The sequenced material came from blood. This sequence originates from a boy aged 5-17 years in good health. The chain couples TRBV3-1 to TRBJ2-5; D not resolved. The CDR3, as DNA: TGTGCCAGCAGCCACCAGAGTGGGACCCAGTACTTC. Its protein is CASSHQSGTQYF.